The clone carrying this TCR beta chain was counted only a few times. Its antigen is unidentified. This sample stems from a study of T cells after yellow fever vaccination. For the study at large: Some fractions had low cell numbers, and these were prepared with SMART-Seq v4 Ultra Low Input. Overall study results and limits: Among primary-vaccination clones, most reappeared after the booster, at about 95% for CD4 and 85% to 90% for CD8.

The 5'RACE template-switching step produced TCR cDNA and added a universal primer site and UMIs. TCRdb called the 5' RACE reads again in MiXCR, with one record for every CDR3 protein. The sample has around 550,000 distinct CDR3 sequences, 15% to 20% seen once. With V trimmed by 10 bases and J by 5 bases, 8 bases remained unmatched. This CDR3 is 14 amino acids long. Looked up from germline, CDR1 is KGHSH and CDR2 is LQKENI. This chain uses TRBV18 with TRBJ2-1; the match to TRBD2 covers 10 bases. This sequence originates from a young man who received the YFV17D yellow fever vaccine. This specimen was PBMCs, taken 15 days after the yellow fever booster vaccination. The CDR3 DNA reads TGTGCCACCCTTAGCGGGAGGCTGAACAATGAGCAGTTCTTC. Its protein product is CATLSGRLNNEQFF.